A selection of T cell receptor beta chains follows, all from one sample in a study of blood T cell repertoires in COVID-19. Profiled with immunoSEQ multiplex PCR; TCRdb holds only in-frame clones, not every one. The table has under 75,000 clones, approximately 79% seen once. Sample: peripheral blood. The origin of the receptors is a woman in her seventies with acute or convalescent COVID-19. The CDR3 runs from the conserved cysteine through the conserved F or W. The D gene is left open where the match is weak. Not every row has a clone size; where given, it reads once, few, many or a size class.

TGTGCCAGCAGACCCTCGGCGGGTGGCTACACCTTC	CASRPSAGGYTF	TRBV27	TRBJ1-2	-	-
TGTGCCAGCATATCGCCTTGGGCAGGAAGGAGCTACACCTTC	CASISPWAGRSYTF	TRBV28	TRBJ1-2	-	-
TGCGCCAGCACCTCATCAGGAGGGACGGCTGGGGCCAACGTCCTGACTTTC	CASTSSGGTAGANVLTF	TRBV5-1	TRBJ2-6	-	-
TGTGCCAGTAGTACCGACATGAATGAGCAGTTCTTC	CASSTDMNEQFF	TRBV19	TRBJ2-1	-	-
TGTGCCAGCAGTGACTCGGGGGCCGGCCAGGATACGCAGTATTTT	CASSDSGAGQDTQYF	TRBV6-4	TRBJ2-3	-	-
TGTGCCAGCAAGAACGACGGACCAATGACAGGTCACTACGAGCAGTACTTC	CASKNDGPMTGHYEQYF	TRBV5-5	TRBJ2-7	-	-
TGCGCCAGCAGCCAGCACAGGGGCGGGGAATACGAGCAGTACTTC	CASSQHRGGEYEQYF	TRBV4-3	TRBJ2-7	-	-
TGTGCCAGCAGCAAATGTAGGGGGGGCTCGAGGGAAGAGACCCAGTACTTC	CASSKCRGGSREETQYF	TRBV21-1	TRBJ2-5	-	-
TGTGCCAGCAGTCAGGGTAGTTCACCCCTCCACTTT	CASSQGSSPLHF	TRBV6-5	TRBJ1-6	-	-
TGTGCTAGCAGCCCTAGACTAGCGGGGGTTGGAGATACGCAGTATTTT	CASSPRLAGVGDTQYF	TRBV7-7	TRBJ2-3	-	TRBD2
TGTGCCAGCAGCTCCCCCGACAAGGCCGGGGCCAACGTCCTGACTTTC	CASSSPDKAGANVLTF	TRBV11-2	TRBJ2-6	-	-
TGTGCCAGCAGCCAAGTCACAGGGTCTGGGGCCAACGTCCTGACTTTC	CASSQVTGSGANVLTF	TRBV3-1/TRBV3-2	TRBJ2-6	-	-
TGTGCCAGCAGTCCACAGGGGCGATACTATAGCAATCAGCCCCAGCATTTT	CASSPQGRYYSNQPQHF	TRBV6-6	TRBJ1-5	once	TRBD1
TGTGCCAGCAGCTCGGGACTAGCGAATGAGCAGTTCTTC	CASSSGLANEQFF	TRBV7-3	TRBJ2-1	-	TRBD2
TGTGCCACCAGCAGCGGGGACAGGGGCGGAACCATATATTTT	CATSSGDRGGTIYF	TRBV15	TRBJ1-3	-	TRBD1
TGTGCCGAGGACAGGGTTCTCTCTGGCTACACCTTC	CAEDRVLSGYTF	TRBV2	TRBJ1-2	few	TRBD1
TGTGCCAGTAGTCTAACAGGGGGTGGGGATCCTGGCTACACCTTC	CASSLTGGGDPGYTF	TRBV19	TRBJ1-2	-	TRBD1
TGTGCCAGCAGCTTGACGGACCGGGGGGAGACCCAGTACTTC	CASSLTDRGETQYF	TRBV5-4	TRBJ2-5	-	-
TGTGCCAGCAGCACGACTAGCGGGGGGGATAATGAGCAGTTCTTC	CASSTTSGGDNEQFF	TRBV6-5	TRBJ2-1	-	TRBD2
TGTGCCAGCAGTTCCCAGGGTTATGGCTACACCTTC	CASSSQGYGYTF	TRBV28	TRBJ1-2	-	-
TGTGCCAGCAGTACCCCGGGGGTATCCATGATCGGGGAGCTGTTTTTT	CASSTPGVSMIGELFF	TRBV6-6	TRBJ2-2	-	-
TGTGCCAGCACCCCCGTGGGGGGATCTGAAGCTTTCTTT	CASTPVGGSEAFF	TRBV25-1	TRBJ1-1	-	-
TGCGCCAGCACCAATAGGACAGGGTCGGATTCACCCCTCCACTTT	CASTNRTGSDSPLHF	TRBV5-1	TRBJ1-6	-	TRBD1
TGTGCCAGCAGCCAGGTAGGAGTCTATGGCTACACCTTC	CASSQVGVYGYTF	TRBV3-1/TRBV3-2	TRBJ1-2	-	-
TGTGCCAGCAGCCCTGACACAGATCAGCCCCAGCATTTT	CASSPDTDQPQHF	TRBV14	TRBJ1-5	few	-
TGCGCCAGCAGCCGTACCCCTAGCGGGGGGGATCAAGAGACCCAGTACTTC	CASSRTPSGGDQETQYF	TRBV4-1	TRBJ2-5	few	TRBD2
TGTGCCAGCAGCCATACAGGGGGCAGGAATGGCTACACCTTC	CASSHTGGRNGYTF	TRBV3-1/TRBV3-2	TRBJ1-2	-	TRBD1
TGTGCCACCCAGGTTTCAGCGGGGCCCACAGATACGCAGTATTTT	CATQVSAGPTDTQYF	TRBV19	TRBJ2-3	-	TRBD2
TGTGCCAGCAGCTTAATGGTTGGCATATCATACGAGCAGTACTTC	CASSLMVGISYEQYF	TRBV5-5	TRBJ2-7	-	-
TGTGCCTGCAGACAGGGGGCGTTGGACGAGCAGTACTTC	CACRQGALDEQYF	TRBV3-1/TRBV3-2	TRBJ2-7	-	TRBD1
TGTGCCTGGAGGACGGGGGTTTTATGGGGCTACACCTTC	CAWRTGVLWGYTF	TRBV30	TRBJ1-2	few	-
TGTGCCAGCAGCCATGCTGATGTTGGGGCATACAATGAGCAGTTCTTC	CASSHADVGAYNEQFF	TRBV4-2	TRBJ2-1	-	-
TGTGCCAGCAGTTACTCAGCAGGGGGAGGCGGTTACGGCTACACCTTC	CASSYSAGGGGYGYTF	TRBV6-2/TRBV6-3	TRBJ1-2	once	TRBD1
TGTGCCACCAGCAGAGATGTCGGGGCGCAGTATTTT	CATSRDVGAQYF	TRBV15	TRBJ2-3	few	-
TGTGCCAGCGGCGGGGCCCTTGCCCCAGATACGCAGTATTTT	CASGGALAPDTQYF	TRBV6-5	TRBJ2-3	-	-
TGTGCCAGTAAAGACAGGGAGGTTCAGCCCCAGCATTTT	CASKDREVQPQHF	TRBV19	TRBJ1-5	few	TRBD1
TGTGCCAGCAGCTACTCTTCCCCACCCAGGGATACGCAGTATTTT	CASSYSSPPRDTQYF	TRBV3-1/TRBV3-2	TRBJ2-3	few	-
TGTGCCAGCAGCTCCTACCGGGACAGGGGGGCAGATACGCAGTATTTT	CASSSYRDRGADTQYF	TRBV11-3	TRBJ2-3	-	TRBD1
TGTGCCAGCAGTTCGGGACTCCCGGGGAGGAATGAGCAGTTCTTC	CASSSGLPGRNEQFF	TRBV2	TRBJ2-1	-	-
TGTGCCAGCAGCCGCGGGGCGCGGCCTGAAGCTTTCTTT	CASSRGARPEAFF	TRBV3-1/TRBV3-2	TRBJ1-1	-	-
TGTGCCAGCGAAAAAACACCCCCGGCGGGCTATGGCTACACCTTC	CASEKTPPAGYGYTF	TRBV2	TRBJ1-2	-	-